The text below deals with one T cell receptor beta chain. Its cognate antigen is unknown. TCRdb fed the reads into MiXCR, producing one record per CDR3 protein. This sample has fewer than 950,000 distinct CDR3 sequences, with 32% found just once. The sample is drawn from a study of T cell repertoires in cytomegalovirus infection. Study summary: Selection of CMV epitopes for the study included recently identified HLA-C-restricted and well-studied HLA-B-restricted ones. TCR beta signatures that were public indicated CMV infection and matching HLA type. Study-level findings and limits: CMV-specific TCR beta clonotypes restricted by HLA-C were the ones dominating the ex vivo response.

Germline CDR1 KGHSH, CDR2 LQKENI. V gave up 5 bases and J gave up 3 bases, with 13 bases separating them. The CDR3 is 15 amino acids. The sample here was cultured CD8+ T cells from PBMCs, taken from culture after CMV antigen stimulation. The chain has TRBV18 and TRBJ1-4, with a weak D call TRBD1 (6 bases). This sequence originates from a human donor in good health (CMV status not recorded). Some clones in this sample may be carry-over from other donors' samples. CDR3 in amino acids: CASSSYRESNEKLFF. The CDR3 region has the DNA TGTGCCAGCTCATCATACAGGGAGTCTAATGAAAAACTGTTTTTT.